This entry features one T cell receptor (beta chain) sequence. Data came from immunoSEQ multiplex PCR; TCRdb stores just in-frame clones and leaves some out. The profile shows tens of thousands of clones, approximately 89% of them singletons. This specimen belongs to a study of T cell responses to AZD1222 COVID-19 vaccine. V was pared by 1 base and J by 8 bases, with 2 bases of the junction left unmatched. Germline V gene data show CDR1 as SGHNT and CDR2 as YYREEE (reference sequence). The CDR3 is made up of 14 amino acids. This TCR came from an adult who received the AZD1222 COVID-19 vaccine. The sequencing here drew on peripheral blood, taken 28 days after the second AZD1222 dose. This chain links TRBV5-4 with TRBJ1-6; TRBD1 aligns across 8 bases. CDR3 sequence (DNA): TGTGCCAGCAGCTTGCAGGGGGCGGATTCACCCCTCCACTTT. It yields the protein CASSLQGADSPLHF.